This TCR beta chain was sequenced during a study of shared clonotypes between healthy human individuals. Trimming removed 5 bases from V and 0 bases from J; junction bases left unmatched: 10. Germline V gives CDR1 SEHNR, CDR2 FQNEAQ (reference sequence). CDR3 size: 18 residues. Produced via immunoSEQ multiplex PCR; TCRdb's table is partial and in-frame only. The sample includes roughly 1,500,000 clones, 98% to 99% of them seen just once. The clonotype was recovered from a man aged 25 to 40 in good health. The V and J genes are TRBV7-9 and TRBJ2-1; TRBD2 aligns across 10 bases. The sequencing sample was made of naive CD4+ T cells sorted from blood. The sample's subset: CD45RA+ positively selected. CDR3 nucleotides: TGTGCCAGCAGCGATAGAGGACTAGCGGACAACTCCTACAATGAGCAGTTCTTC. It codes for CASSDRGLADNSYNEQFF.